These 8 T cell receptor beta chains share one sample of origin, sequenced in a study of blood T cell repertoires in COVID-19. The assay was immunoSEQ multiplex PCR, and TCRdb's table has in-frame clones only and misses some. The sample lists 45,000 to 55,000 clones; approximately 89% were seen once. The sequenced sample consisted of peripheral blood. Every receptor here comes from a woman over 75 with acute or convalescent COVID-19.

The chain carries TRBV5-5 and TRBJ1-1; the D gene is possibly TRBD1 (5 bases). The CDR3 is 14 residues long. Between the trimmed V and J ends, which lost 0 bases and 1 base, there was a span of 7 bases. Looked up from germline, CDR1 is SGHKS and CDR2 is YYEKEE (reference sequence). The CDR3 DNA reads as TGTGCCAGCAGCTTGGTCGGGGGGAACACTGAAGCTTTCTTT. It codes for CASSLVGGNTEAFF.

J is TRBJ2-7 and V is TRBV11-2, with TRBD1 matching 12 bases. The CDR3 covers 14 residues. Germline lookup yields CDR1 SGHAT and CDR2 FQNNGV. The ends lost 2 bases at V and 11 bases at J; junction bases unmatched: 7. The CDR3: CASSLSGQGAQKYV. The CDR3 DNA reads as TGTGCCAGCAGCTTATCGGGACAGGGGGCGCAGAAGTACGTC.

The chain recombines TRBV28 with TRBJ1-1; the D gene is possibly TRBD1 (5 bases). CDR3 length: 14 residues. Germline CDR1 reads MDHEN; CDR2 reads SYDVKM. Trimming cost V 7 bases and J 6 bases, with 18 bases left between them. CDR3 sequence (DNA): TGTGCCAGCATTACACACGGGGGAGTCGCTGAAGCTTTCTTT. Amino acid sequence: CASITHGGVAEAFF. The full variable domain, rest sourced from reference TRBV28 and TRBJ1-1, is DVKVTQSSRYLVKRTGEKVFLECVQDMDHENMFWYRQDPGLGLRLIYFSYDVKMKEKGDIPEGYSVSREKKERFSLILESASTNQTSMYLCASITHGGVAEAFFGQGTRLTVV.

The rearrangement joins TRBV2 to TRBJ2-3; no clear D gene. Germline V lookup: CDR1 SNHLY, CDR2 FYNNEI. V lost 3 bases, J lost 3 bases, and 7 bases lay in between. The CDR3 length is 13 residues. The CDR3 nucleotides read TGTGCCAGCAGTGATCAGTGGACAGATACGCAGTATTTT. It is translated as CASSDQWTDTQYF.

This clone was seen once. The chain employs TRBV18 and TRBJ2-5; 10 positions match TRBD1. V dropped 3 bases and J dropped 5; count of bases not matched to a gene: 6. Germline V gene sequence: CDR1 KGHSH, CDR2 LQKENI. The CDR3 extends over 15 amino acids. As DNA, the CDR3 is TGTGCCAGCTCACCTAGGACAGGGGGTGAGGAGACCCAGTACTTC. As protein: CASSPRTGGEETQYF.

The genes are TRBV5-1 and TRBJ2-3; D is possibly TRBD1 (6 bases). V lost 4 bases to trimming and J lost 2 bases, with 11 bases between them. The CDR3 contains 14 residues. Germline CDR1 is SGHRS and CDR2 is YFSETQ. The CDR3 bases are TGCGCCAGCAGCGGGGGACAATTCACAGATACGCAGTATTTT. Protein product: CASSGGQFTDTQYF.

The gene calls are TRBV5-1 and TRBJ1-2, with D perhaps TRBD1 (6 bases). Trimming shortened V by 0 bases and J by 4 bases, and 7 bases separated the two germline ends. Per the germline V gene, CDR1 is SGHRS and CDR2 is YFSETQ. This CDR3 spans 13 amino acids. The CDR3 DNA follows: TGCGCCAGCAGCTTGGCGGACAGCTATGGCTACACCTTC. This translates into CASSLADSYGYTF.

The V call is TRBV29-1, the J call TRBJ2-5; TRBD1 is a possible D gene (6 bases). This CDR3 has 12 residues. Germline V gene data show CDR1 as SQVTM and CDR2 as ANQGSEA. Trimming took off 4 bases at V and 5 bases at J, with 11 bases between the two ends. CDR3 region: CSVATGQETQYF. The CDR3 DNA is TGCAGCGTTGCCACAGGGCAGGAGACCCAGTACTTC.